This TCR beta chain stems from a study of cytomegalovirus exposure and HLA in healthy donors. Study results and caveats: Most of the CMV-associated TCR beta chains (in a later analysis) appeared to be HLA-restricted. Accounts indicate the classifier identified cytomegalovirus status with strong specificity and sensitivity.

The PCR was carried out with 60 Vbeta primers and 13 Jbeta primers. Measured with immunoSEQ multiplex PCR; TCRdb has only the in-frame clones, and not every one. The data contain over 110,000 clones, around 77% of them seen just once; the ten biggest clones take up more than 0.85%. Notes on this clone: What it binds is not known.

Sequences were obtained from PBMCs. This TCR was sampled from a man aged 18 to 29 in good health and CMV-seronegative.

CDR3 DNA sequence: TGCGCCAGCAGCCAGCTCAGGGAGGATCAGCCCCAGCATTTT. Translated, it gives CASSQLREDQPQHF. The V gene is TRBV4-1, the J gene TRBJ1-5, with D perhaps matching TRBD1 (5 bases). Germline CDR1 MGHRA, CDR2 YSYEKL. CDR3 length: 14 amino acids. The V end lost 3 bases, the J end lost 5 bases, and 11 bases lay between the germline ends.